The source of this T cell receptor beta chain is a study of tumor-infiltrating lymphocytes in oesophageal squamous cell carcinoma. The germline CDR1 and CDR2 sequences are MDHEN and SYDVKM. The CDR3 is 8 amino acids long, termini counted. This clonotype was counted many times. The conserved final phenylalanine or tryptophan is absent from the CDR3, which likely points to a read error. It is unclear where the CDR3 begins or ends on the DNA, so no DNA is shown, and the CDR3 is as TCRdb lists it. TCRdb independently ran MiXCR on the PCR reads; one entry per CDR3 protein. Found here are 9,500 to 13,000 distinct CDR3 sequences, approximately 50% of them singletons; the top ten hold about 39%.

Material for sequencing was esophageal tumor tissue. The source of this sequence is a female donor with esophageal squamous cell carcinoma. This chain joins TRBV28 and TRBJ1-2; the table's TRBD1 call for D was not verified on the DNA. The CDR3 loop is CASSLFPQ.